The present T cell receptor beta chain was sequenced within a study of response to subunit inactivated influenza vaccine. The V gene end was trimmed by 8 bases and the J gene end by 7 bases; junction bases not matched to a gene: 9. Germline-derived CDR1 and CDR2 are MDHEN and SYDVKM. The CDR3 loop spans 14 amino acids. This clonotype showed up just a few times. TCRdb reprocessed the RT-PCR reads via MiXCR and lists one record per CDR3 protein. The table lists 600,000 to 850,000 distinct CDR3 sequences, 13% to 15% of them singletons, with less than 8.5% in the top ten. This material consisted of PBMCs from blood, taken about 14 days before vaccination. The chain is built from TRBV28 and TRBJ2-1, with 9 bases aligning to TRBD1. The TCR comes from a man aged 50-59 years who received an inactivated influenza vaccine. The CDR3 loop is CASVAYDRGNEQFF. CDR3 in DNA: TGTGCCAGCGTAGCTTACGACAGGGGGAATGAGCAGTTCTTC. Filled out from reference TRBV28 and TRBJ2-1, the complete variable domain reads DVKVTQSSRYLVKRTGEKVFLECVQDMDHENMFWYRQDPGLGLRLIYFSYDVKMKEKGDIPEGYSVSREKKERFSLILESASTNQTSMYLCASVAYDRGNEQFFGPGTRLTVL.